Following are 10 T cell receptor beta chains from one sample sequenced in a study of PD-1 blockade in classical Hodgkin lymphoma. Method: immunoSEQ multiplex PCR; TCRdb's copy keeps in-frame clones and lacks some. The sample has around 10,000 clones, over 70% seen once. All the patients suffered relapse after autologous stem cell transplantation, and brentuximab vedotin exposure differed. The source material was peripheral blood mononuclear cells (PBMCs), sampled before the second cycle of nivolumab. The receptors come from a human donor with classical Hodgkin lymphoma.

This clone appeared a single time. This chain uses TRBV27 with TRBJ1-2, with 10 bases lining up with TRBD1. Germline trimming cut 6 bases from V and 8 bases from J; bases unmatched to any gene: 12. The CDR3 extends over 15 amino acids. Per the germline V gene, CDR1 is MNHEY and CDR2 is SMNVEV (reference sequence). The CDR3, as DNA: TGTGCCAGCAGCCCTGGGGGACAGGGGCGGCGGGGCTACACCTTC. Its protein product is CASSPGGQGRRGYTF.

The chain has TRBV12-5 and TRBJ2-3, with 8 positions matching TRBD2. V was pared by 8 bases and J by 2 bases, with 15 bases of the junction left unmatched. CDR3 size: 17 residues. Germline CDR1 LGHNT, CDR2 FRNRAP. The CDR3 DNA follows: TGTGCTAGTTCTCCTAGCGGGCCCGCAGGATTCACAGATACGCAGTATTTT. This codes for CASSPSGPAGFTDTQYF.

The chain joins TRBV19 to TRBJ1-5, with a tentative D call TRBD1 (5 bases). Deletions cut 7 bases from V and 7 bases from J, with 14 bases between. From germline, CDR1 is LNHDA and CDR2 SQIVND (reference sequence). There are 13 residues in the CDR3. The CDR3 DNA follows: TGTGCCAGTAACCGGGGGAGGGGCCAGCCCCAGCATTTT. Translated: CASNRGRGQPQHF.

CDR3 DNA sequence: TGCGCCAGCAGCCAACACCCAGGTAATAGCAATCAGCCCCAGCATTTT. It yields the protein CASSQHPGNSNQPQHF. This sequence joins TRBV4-1 and TRBJ1-5, with D unclear. V shed 2 bases and J shed 0 bases, with 11 bases lying between them. Per the germline V gene, CDR1 is MGHRA and CDR2 is YSYEKL. The CDR3 extends over 16 amino acids.

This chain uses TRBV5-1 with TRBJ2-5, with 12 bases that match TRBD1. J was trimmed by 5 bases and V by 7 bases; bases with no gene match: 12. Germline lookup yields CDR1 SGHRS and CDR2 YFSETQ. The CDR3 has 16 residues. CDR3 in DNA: TGCGCCAGCGGAGGGACCGGGACAGGGGGCGCGGAGACCCAGTACTTC. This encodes CASGGTGTGGAETQYF.

CDR3 in amino acids: CARKADTEAFF. Written as DNA, the CDR3 is TGTGCCAGGAAGGCGGACACTGAAGCTTTCTTT. The chain carries TRBV2 and TRBJ1-1; D uncertain. Trimming pared 9 bases from V and 3 bases from J, leaving 8 bases between. CDR1 and CDR2 from the germline V gene are SNHLY and FYNNEI. The CDR3 sequence is 11 residues long.

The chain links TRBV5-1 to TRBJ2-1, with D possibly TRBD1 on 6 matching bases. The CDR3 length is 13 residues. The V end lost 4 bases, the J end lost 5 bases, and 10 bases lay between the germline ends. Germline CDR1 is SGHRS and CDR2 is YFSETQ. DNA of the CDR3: TGCGCCAGCAGCGGTGACAGGCACAATGAGCAGTTCTTC. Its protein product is CASSGDRHNEQFF.

The CDR3 region has the DNA TGTGCCAGCAGCCCCCGGACAGGGTTGCATGTGCCTAATGAAAAACTGTTTTTT. Protein: CASSPRTGLHVPNEKLFF. The rearrangement links TRBV7-9 to TRBJ1-4, with 8 bases matching TRBD1. This CDR3 region has 18 residues. V lost 5 bases, J lost 3 bases, and 14 bases stayed unmatched. Germline CDR1 and CDR2: SEHNR and FQNEAQ (reference sequence).

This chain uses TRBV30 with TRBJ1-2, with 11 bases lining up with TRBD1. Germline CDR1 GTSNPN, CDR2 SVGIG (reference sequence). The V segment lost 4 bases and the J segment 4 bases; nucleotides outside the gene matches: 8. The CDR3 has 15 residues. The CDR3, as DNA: TGTGCCTGGACTAATAAGGACAGGGGGCTCTATGGCTACACCTTC. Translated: CAWTNKDRGLYGYTF.

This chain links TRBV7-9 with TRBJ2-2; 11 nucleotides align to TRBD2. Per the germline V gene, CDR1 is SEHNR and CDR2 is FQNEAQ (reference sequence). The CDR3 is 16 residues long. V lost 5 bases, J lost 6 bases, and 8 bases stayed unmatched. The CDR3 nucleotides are TGTGCCAGCAGCCCCCGACTAGCGGGGAGCGCCGGGGAGCTGTTTTTT. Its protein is CASSPRLAGSAGELFF.